The 31 T cell receptor beta chains presented below share a single source sample, sequenced in a study of blood T cell repertoires in COVID-19. TCRdb's copy holds only in-frame clones and misses some; the assay was immunoSEQ multiplex PCR. Here the sample spans around 60,000 clones, about 79% being singletons. Material: peripheral blood. The receptors stem from a woman aged 55 to 70 with acute or convalescent COVID-19.

The chain has TRBV2 and TRBJ1-4, with a weak D call TRBD1 (5 bases). CDR1 and CDR2 (germline): SNHLY, FYNNEI. Trimming removed 8 bases from V and 0 bases from J, with 10 bases in between. The CDR3 is 14 amino acids. In DNA form, the CDR3 reads TGTGCCAGCCACGACAGTGCAACTAATGAAAAACTGTTTTTT. Amino acid sequence: CASHDSATNEKLFF.

This chain uses TRBV18 with TRBJ2-1; the match to TRBD1 covers 8 bases. This CDR3 is built from 15 residues. The V gene's germline CDR1 is KGHSH and CDR2 LQKENI. J was trimmed by 7 bases and V by 3 bases; bases with no gene match: 8. In nucleotides, the CDR3 is TGTGCCAGCTCACCTAGACAGGGGAGCGGTAATGAGCAGTTCTTC. Encoded protein: CASSPRQGSGNEQFF.

V is TRBV10-3 and J is TRBJ1-1, with D tentatively TRBD1 (5 bases). Trimming took 2 bases from V and 5 from J, leaving 12 bases between them. Germline V gene lookup returns CDR1 ENHRY and CDR2 SYGVKD. The CDR3 sequence is 14 residues long. The CDR3 DNA is TGTGCCATCAGTGAGGAAGGAACAGGTACTGAAGCTTTCTTT. Its translation is CAISEEGTGTEAFF.

This chain links TRBV30 with TRBJ2-7; the match to TRBD2 covers 11 bases. Trimming removed 4 bases from V and 5 bases from J; junction bases left unmatched: 1. This CDR3 spans 12 amino acids. Germline assignment: CDR1 GTSNPN and CDR2 SVGIG (reference sequence). The CDR3 protein is CAWTSGGHEQYF. The CDR3 DNA sequence: TGTGCCTGGACTAGCGGGGGGCACGAGCAGTACTTC.

This clone was picked up a small number of times. The V gene is TRBV10-3, the J gene TRBJ1-2; 11 bases are shared with TRBD1. In germline, CDR1 is ENHRY, CDR2 SYGVKD. CDR3 size: 14 residues. Trimming took 6 bases from V and 3 from J; bases not matched to a gene: 3. CDR3 nucleotides: TGTGCCATCAGGGGACAGGGGGGGGACTATGGCTACACCTTC. Its protein is CAIRGQGGDYGYTF.

The DNA for the CDR3 is TGTGCCAGCAGCGTGGATCAGGGGGCTAAAGAGACCCAGTACTTC. Translating gives CASSVDQGAKETQYF. The chain joins TRBV9 to TRBJ2-5; 8 nucleotides agree with TRBD1. The CDR3 has 15 residues. V was pared by 2 bases and J by 3 bases, with 6 bases of the junction left unmatched. Germline CDR1 reads SGDLS; CDR2 reads YYNGEE.

The V call is TRBV2, the J call TRBJ2-2, with D perhaps matching TRBD2 (6 bases). This CDR3 is built from 15 residues. The germline V and J ends were trimmed by 9 bases and 6 bases, with 20 bases remaining between them. The V gene's germline CDR1 is SNHLY and CDR2 FYNNEI. CDR3 sequence: CASLPGTLVAGELFF. The CDR3 DNA reads as TGTGCCAGTCTTCCCGGGACTCTAGTCGCCGGGGAGCTGTTTTTT.

Remarks on this clone: This specimen includes other DNA sequences encoding the same CDR3. The chain has TRBV6-5 and TRBJ1-1; 8 positions match TRBD1. V lost 6 bases, J lost 0 bases, and 3 bases stayed unmatched. The CDR3 length is 14 residues. The V gene's germline CDR1 is MNHEY and CDR2 SVGAGI. CDR3 nucleotides: TGTGCCAGCAGAGCGGACAGGGTGAACACTGAAGCTTTCTTT. Its protein product is CASRADRVNTEAFF.

This chain uses TRBV12-3 or TRBV12-4 with TRBJ1-1, with D perhaps matching TRBD1 (5 bases). V shed 4 bases and J shed 5 bases, with 11 bases lying between them. There are 13 residues in the CDR3. CDR3 nucleotides: TGTGCCAGCAGTTCTCAACAGGATACTGAAGCTTTCTTT. Its protein is CASSSQQDTEAFF.

Concerning this clone: A read error may account for a junction end that differs from germline. The V and J genes are TRBV30 and TRBJ1-1; 8 nucleotides line up with TRBD1. The germline V gene encodes CDR1 GTSNPN and CDR2 SVGIG (reference sequence). The CDR3 is 14 residues long. CDR3 nucleotides: TGTGCCTGGAGTTCGAGGGACAGGAACCCTGAAGCTTTCTTT. As protein: CAWSSRDRNPEAFF.

The chain links TRBV10-1 to TRBJ2-2; unclear D gene. V lost 6 bases to trimming and J lost 2 bases, with 7 bases between them. In germline, CDR1 is WNHNN, CDR2 SYGVQD (reference sequence). CDR3 length: 13 amino acids. This CDR3 reads CASRALNTGELFF. As DNA, the CDR3 is TGCGCCAGCAGGGCACTAAACACCGGGGAGCTGTTTTTT.

The chain has TRBV18 and TRBJ1-1; TRBD1 aligns across 8 bases. V gave up 3 bases and J gave up 4 bases; unmatched junction bases: 4. This CDR3 region has 14 residues. CDR1 is KGHSH and CDR2 is LQKENI in the germline V gene. CDR3 amino acids: CASSPQGAGTEAFF. The DNA for the CDR3 is TGTGCCAGCTCACCTCAGGGGGCGGGCACTGAAGCTTTCTTT.

The chain links TRBV5-1 to TRBJ2-6; 7 bases match TRBD1. The CDR3 spans 15 residues. Germline CDR1 is SGHRS and CDR2 is YFSETQ. Trimming removed 5 bases from V and 3 bases from J; junction bases left unmatched: 5. CDR3 loop: CASRGQDFGANVLTF. The CDR3 bases are TGCGCCAGCAGAGGACAGGACTTTGGGGCCAACGTCCTGACTTTC.

The gene calls are TRBV3-1 (or the pseudogene TRBV3-2) and TRBJ1-6; TRBD1 matches at 9 bases. CDR1 LGHDT and CDR2 YNNKEL come from the germline V gene (reference sequence). CDR3 size: 14 residues. V shed 2 bases, J shed 10 bases, and the junction held 3 bases outside the gene matches. DNA for the CDR3: TGTGCCAGCAGCCAAAACAGGGGGCTATCACCCCTCCACTTT. Translated: CASSQNRGLSPLHF.

A note on this clone: The same CDR3 arises from other DNA sequences in this sample as well. V usage is TRBV19 and J usage is TRBJ1-1; 8 nucleotides line up with TRBD1. V was pared by 3 bases and J by 0 bases, with 9 bases of the junction left unmatched. There are 17 residues in the CDR3. Germline V CDR1 and CDR2: LNHDA, SQIVND (reference sequence). CDR3: CASSIRTGGAMNTEAFF. Here the CDR3 DNA reads TGTGCCAGTAGTATCCGAACAGGGGGTGCTATGAACACTGAAGCTTTCTTT.

This clone has just one count. This chain's CDR3 is CASRDGTGGNTIYF. In nucleotides, the CDR3 is TGTGCCAGCAGGGATGGGACAGGTGGAAACACCATATATTTT. The J gene is TRBJ1-3, the V gene TRBV6-5, with TRBD1 identical over 8 bases. CDR3 length: 14 amino acids. Germline V gene data show CDR1 as MNHEY and CDR2 as SVGAGI. V shed 6 bases and J 3 bases; nucleotides not matched to a gene: 4.

In this sample, this clone turned up once. The V gene is TRBV7-2, the J gene TRBJ2-1; D uncertain. Germline-derived CDR1 and CDR2 are SGHTA and FQGNSA. The CDR3 is made up of 13 amino acids. With 4 bases removed from V and 1 base from J, the gap between germline ends came to 5 bases. DNA for the CDR3: TGTGCCAGCAGCTCTCCTTCCTACAATGAGCAGTTCTTC. It codes for CASSSPSYNEQFF.

This clone has a single count. The genes are TRBV10-2 and TRBJ2-3; 7 bases map to TRBD2. This CDR3 has 15 amino acids. From germline, CDR1 is WSHSY and CDR2 SAAADI. V lost 7 bases and J lost 0; bases outside the gene matches: 7. The CDR3 DNA is TGCGCCAGCACTGAAACGGGGGGTAGCACAGATACGCAGTATTTT. Residues: CASTETGGSTDTQYF.

The genes are TRBV7-2 and TRBJ1-2; a possible D gene is TRBD1 (5 bases). Germline CDR1 and CDR2: SGHTA and FQGNSA. V lost 3 bases to trimming and J lost 1 base, with 12 bases between them. CDR3 length: 15 amino acids. This CDR3 reads CASSFSGGDNYGYTF. CDR3 nucleotide sequence: TGTGCCAGCAGCTTCTCCGGAGGGGATAACTATGGCTACACCTTC.

The chain uses TRBV5-1 and TRBJ2-5; the match to TRBD2 covers 9 bases. The CDR3 is 14 residues long. With 3 bases clipped from V and 4 bases from J, the junction kept 4 bases outside the gene matches. The germline V gene has CDR1 SGHRS and CDR2 YFSETQ. The CDR3 protein is CASSSGLARETQYF. The CDR3 DNA sequence: TGCGCCAGCAGCTCCGGACTAGCGCGAGAGACCCAGTACTTC.

This chain uses TRBV3-1 (or the pseudogene TRBV3-2) with TRBJ1-2, with 7 bases aligning to TRBD1. CDR1 is LGHDT and CDR2 is YNNKEL in the germline V gene (reference sequence). The CDR3 spans 17 residues. Germline trimming cut 2 bases from V and 6 bases from J; bases unmatched to any gene: 15. DNA of the CDR3: TGTGCCAGCAGCCAAAGTTTCGGGGAAGGGGGCGACGATGGCTACACCTTC. It is translated as CASSQSFGEGGDDGYTF.

This clone showed up just once. This chain joins TRBV5-6 and TRBJ1-2; TRBD1 agrees at 10 bases. The CDR3 covers 16 residues. Germline trimming cut 6 bases from V and 3 bases from J; bases unmatched to any gene: 11. Germline lookup yields CDR1 SGHDT and CDR2 YYEEEE. This CDR3 is CASIPGQGTAYYGYTF. In DNA form, the CDR3 reads TGTGCCAGCATTCCGGGACAGGGGACGGCATACTATGGCTACACCTTC.

J is TRBJ1-5 and V is TRBV15; D gene ambiguous. Germline CDR1 and CDR2: LNHNV and YYDKDF (reference sequence). V lost 0 bases and J 9 bases, leaving 15 bases between the germline ends. This CDR3 comprises 15 residues. CDR3 sequence: CATSRDGQAPRPQHF. CDR3 nucleotides: TGTGCCACCAGCAGAGATGGCCAGGCGCCCCGGCCCCAGCATTTT. Complete variable domain (other parts from reference TRBV15 and TRBJ1-5): DAMVIQNPRYQVTQFGKPVTLSCSQTLNHNVMYWYQQKSSQAPKLLFHYYDKDFNNEADTPDNFQSRRPNTSFCFLDIRSPGLGDTAMYLCATSRDGQAPRPQHFGDGTRLSIL.

The chain is built from TRBV6-1 and TRBJ1-2; 7 bases map to TRBD1. Germline-derived CDR1 and CDR2 are MNHNS and SASEGT. CDR3 length: 14 amino acids. V shed 2 bases and J 3 bases; nucleotides not matched to a gene: 3. In DNA, the CDR3 is TGTGCCAGCAGTGAATCGGGACAGTACTATGGCTACACCTTC. It encodes CASSESGQYYGYTF.

This clone appeared a single time. This chain connects TRBV9 to TRBJ2-2; D possibly corresponds to TRBD1 (6 bases). CDR3 length: 13 residues. Germline V gene lookup returns CDR1 SGDLS and CDR2 YYNGEE. Deletions cut 3 bases from V and 4 bases from J, with 7 bases between. The CDR3 DNA sequence: TGTGCCAGCAGCGCACAGGGCACCGGGGAGCTGTTTTTT. This sequence encodes CASSAQGTGELFF.

This rearrangement joins TRBV12-3 or TRBV12-4 to TRBJ2-7; D is uncertain. The CDR3 contains 12 residues. V dropped 5 bases and J dropped 9 bases, with 14 bases sitting between them. The CDR3 DNA sequence: TGTGCCAGCAGTCTACCCCCTACCGGGCAGTACTTC. This sequence encodes CASSLPPTGQYF.

The J gene is TRBJ1-4, the V gene TRBV9; D perhaps matches TRBD1 (5 bases). Germline V gene lookup returns CDR1 SGDLS and CDR2 YYNGEE. This CDR3 contains 14 residues. With 4 bases removed from V and 8 bases from J, the gap between germline ends came to 15 bases. CDR3 nucleotides: TGTGCCAGCAGCCCCGGGAGGGGCAACGAAAAACTGTTTTTT. It codes for CASSPGRGNEKLFF.

The chain links TRBV5-5 to TRBJ2-7; 10 nucleotides agree with TRBD1. Trimming took 2 bases from V and 12 from J; bases not matched to a gene: 2. The CDR3 is 11 residues long. Looked up from germline, CDR1 is SGHKS and CDR2 is YYEKEE (reference sequence). CDR3: CASSFGDRGYF. In DNA form, the CDR3 reads TGTGCCAGCAGCTTCGGGGACAGGGGGTACTTC. The full variable domain, rest sourced from reference TRBV5-5 and TRBJ2-7, is DAGVTQSPTHLIKTRGQQVTLRCSPISGHKSVSWYQQVLGQGPQFIFQYYEKEERGRGNFPDRFSARQFPNYSSELNVNALLLGDSALYLCASSFGDRGYFGPGTRLTVT.

This clone came up once. This sequence joins TRBV9 and TRBJ2-5; 7 bases are a match to TRBD2. The CDR3 contains 16 residues. Trimming removed 0 bases from V and 2 bases from J; junction bases left unmatched: 7. Germline V gene data show CDR1 as SGDLS and CDR2 as YYNGEE. This chain's CDR3 is CASSVAVAGLQETQYF. The CDR3 DNA is TGTGCCAGCAGCGTAGCGGTAGCGGGCTTACAAGAGACCCAGTACTTC.

The chain uses TRBV19 and TRBJ1-3; TRBD1 is a possible D gene (6 bases). Germline V gene data show CDR1 as LNHDA and CDR2 as SQIVND (reference sequence). Trimming removed 6 bases at V and 0 bases at J, with 24 bases between. The length of the CDR3 is 19 residues. CDR3 coding DNA: TGTGCCAGTAGCCTCAACGGACAGCCCGGCCCAACCTCTGGAAACACCATATATTTT. Protein product: CASSLNGQPGPTSGNTIYF.

The chain couples TRBV9 to TRBJ2-3; TRBD2 matches 8 bases. The V gene end was trimmed by 0 bases and the J gene end by 3 bases; junction bases not matched to a gene: 12. Germline loops: CDR1 SGDLS, CDR2 YYNGEE. The CDR3 sequence is 18 residues long. The CDR3 coding sequence is TGTGCCAGCAGCGTAGTTGATGTGTTAGGCGGGGGGACAGATACGCAGTATTTT. Protein: CASSVVDVLGGGTDTQYF. Full variable domain (remainder filled in from reference TRBV9 and TRBJ2-3): DSGVTQTPKHLITATGQRVTLRCSPRSGDLSVYWYQQSLDQGLQFLIQYYNGEERAKGNILERFSAQQFPDLHSELNLSSLELGDSALYFCASSVVDVLGGGTDTQYFGPGTRLTVL.